Below are 3 T cell receptor beta chains sequenced from a single sample in a study of identical twins (dated by TCRdb to 2015 to 2016). Libraries were prepared through 5' RACE. The data were produced on an Illumina HiSeq 2000. TCRdb itself trimmed the public reads at Q25 with fastp, ran MiXCR and retained productive beta chains. Each CDR3 protein gets just one entry, which takes the most common genes and DNA from the rows behind it. The sample records roughly 150,000 distinct CDR3 sequences, roughly 3.3% of which are singletons. Jointly, the top ten make up more than 6.5% of the sample. The sequencing input was memory T cells sorted from blood. This specimen's cell subset or site label, interpreted: CD45RO+ enriched T cells. The receptors originated from a man aged 18 to 29 in good health.

This clonotype turned up a few times. The chain combines TRBV5-6 with TRBJ2-7, with 7 bases fitting TRBD2. The CDR3 totals 15 residues. The V gene's germline CDR1 is SGHDT and CDR2 YYEEEE. The J segment lost 6 bases and the V segment lost 1 base, leaving 10 bases of the junction unmatched. As DNA, the CDR3 is TGTGCCAGCAGCTTGAGAGCGGGATCTCCTTTCGAGCAGTACGTC. This translates into CASSLRAGSPFEQYV.

This clonotype was observed at least ten times. The chain has TRBV20-1 and TRBJ1-4; possible D gene TRBD1, 6 bases. Germline loops: CDR1 DFQATT, CDR2 SNEGSKA (reference sequence). V was shortened by 0 bases and J by 4 bases, with 9 bases between the two germline ends. The CDR3 extends over 14 amino acids. The CDR3 protein is CSAREGAYNEKLFF. DNA of the CDR3: TGCAGTGCTAGAGAGGGGGCATATAATGAAAAACTGTTTTTT.

Ten or more counts support this clonotype. The chain links TRBV27 to TRBJ1-3, with TRBD1 matching 7 bases. Unmatched junction bases numbered 4, after V lost 4 bases and J lost 4 bases. CDR1 is MNHEY, CDR2 SMNVEV, per germline (reference sequence). The CDR3 runs 14 residues. CDR3 DNA: TGTGCCAGCAGTTCCCAGGGGGAAGGAAACACCATATATTTT. This encodes CASSSQGEGNTIYF.